This T cell receptor (beta chain) was recorded in a study of cytomegalovirus exposure and HLA in healthy donors. Across the whole study: Falling in the Caucasian-associated ancestry cluster were about 80% of about 400 genotyped donors. Findings and caveats of the study: According to the study, 160 or so TCR beta chains were cytomegalovirus-associated.

It was with 60 Vbeta and 13 Jbeta primers that the PCR ran. The method was immunoSEQ multiplex PCR; TCRdb's version includes in-frame clones alone and lacks a portion of them. Among 250,000 to 350,000 clones listed, around 86% were seen once. Remarks on this clone: Antigen: not known.

J was trimmed by 4 bases and V by 7 bases; bases with no gene match: 13. Germline V CDR1 and CDR2: MDHEN, SYDVKM. The CDR3 runs to 16 residues. Specimen: PBMCs. The chain links TRBV28 to TRBJ2-7; 10 bases are shared with TRBD1. This clonotype was sampled from a man aged 35 to 55 in good health and CMV-seropositive. The DNA for the CDR3 is TGTGCCAGCAAACCACTTCCGGGGACAGGGGAATACGAGCAGTACTTC. Translation: CASKPLPGTGEYEQYF.